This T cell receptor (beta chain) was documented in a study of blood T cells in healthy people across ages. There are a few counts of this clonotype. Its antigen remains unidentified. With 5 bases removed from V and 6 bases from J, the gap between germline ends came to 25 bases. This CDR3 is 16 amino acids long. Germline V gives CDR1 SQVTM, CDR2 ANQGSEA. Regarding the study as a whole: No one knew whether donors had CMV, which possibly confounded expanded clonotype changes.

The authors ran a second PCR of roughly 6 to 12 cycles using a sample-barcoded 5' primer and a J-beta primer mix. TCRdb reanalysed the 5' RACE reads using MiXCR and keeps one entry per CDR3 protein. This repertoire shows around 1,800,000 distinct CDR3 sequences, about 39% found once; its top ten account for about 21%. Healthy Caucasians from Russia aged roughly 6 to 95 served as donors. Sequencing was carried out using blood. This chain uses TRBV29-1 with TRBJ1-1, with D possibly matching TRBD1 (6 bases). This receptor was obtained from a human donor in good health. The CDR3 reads CSVHRTGGRVGAEAFF. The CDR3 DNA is TGCAGCGTTCATCGCACCGGGGGCAGGGTAGGAGCTGAAGCTTTCTTT.